Sequencing of this T cell receptor (beta chain) was carried out in a study of molecular identifiers for immune sequencing clone quantification. Study-level information: Replicates partitioned RNA from around 20,000 or 100,000 naive CD8 cells into five parts, sequencing four. Whole-study results and caveats: Over 98% of effector molecules, yet under 1% of naive-cell molecules, were held by clones above 20 RNA copies. A shared barcode on identical TCR molecules could lead to underestimated sizes for highly expanded clones.

Using its own MiXCR run on the PCR reads, TCRdb lists one record per CDR3 protein. Among 38,000 or so distinct CDR3 sequences listed, about 18% were seen once. This clonotype was observed at least ten times. Its antigen is currently unknown. The CDR3 extends over 15 amino acids. Germline CDR1 is SGDLS and CDR2 is YYNGEE. V lost 3 bases, J lost 6 bases, and 19 bases lay in between. Naive CD8 T cells were picked out by sorting for CD8+CD4-CCR7+CD45RA+. Specimen: naive CD8+ T cells from blood, with Jurkat cell RNA spiked in. As for subset: FACS-sorted CD8+CD4-CCR7+CD45RA+ naive T cells. The sequence was obtained from a human donor in good health. Some libraries in this study had Jurkat cell RNA spiked in. The rearrangement links TRBV9 to TRBJ2-7; D is possibly TRBD1 or TRBD2 (5 bases each). For the CDR3, the DNA is TGTGCCAGCAGCGCAACTAGAACCCAGGGTTCCGAGCAGTACTTC. Protein sequence: CASSATRTQGSEQYF.